Presented here are 27 T cell receptor beta chains from one specimen sequenced in a study of blood T cells in healthy people across ages. PCR was performed a second time for about 7 to 11 cycles using a sample-barcoded 5' primer and a J-beta primer mix. From the 5' RACE reads, TCRdb called clonotypes with MiXCR, one entry per CDR3 protein. This sample has roughly 1.6 million distinct CDR3 sequences, with about 31% found just once. The sequenced sample was blood. Receptor source: a woman aged 25 to 45 in good health.

This chain links TRBV7-2 with TRBJ2-1; a weak D match, TRBD2 (5 bases). Trimming left V 1 base short and J 6 bases short, with 13 bases between. The CDR3 sequence is 15 residues long. CDR1 is SGHTA, CDR2 FQGNSA, per germline. The CDR3 coding sequence is TGTGCCAGCAGCTTAGAAGCGGCATCCCTCAATGAGCAGTTCTTC. This translates into CASSLEAASLNEQFF. The whole variable domain, filled in from reference TRBV7-2 and TRBJ2-1, reads GAGVSQSPSNKVTEKGKDVELRCDPISGHTALYWYRQSLGQGLEFLIYFQGNSAPDKSGLPSDRFSAERTGGSVSTLTIQRTQQEDSAVYLCASSLEAASLNEQFFGPGTRLTVL.

This chain connects TRBV3-1 to TRBJ2-4, with D possibly TRBD2 on 6 matching bases. The J call may be mistaken, given a closer DNA end match to TRBJ2-7. CDR3 length: 14 residues. Germline lookup yields CDR1 LGHDT and CDR2 YNNKEL (reference sequence). CDR3 amino acids: CASSQNRDFHEQYF. CDR3 in DNA: TGTGCCAGCAGCCAAAATCGGGACTTCCACGAGCAGTACTTC.

The table lists this clonotype with many counts. V gene TRBV5-1 combines with J gene TRBJ2-1, with D possibly being TRBD2 (6 bases). V lost 6 bases, J lost 1 base, and 14 bases lay in between. Germline CDR1 is SGHRS and CDR2 is YFSETQ. CDR3 size: 15 residues. The DNA of the CDR3 is TGCGCCAGCACGGTCCGGCGGGATTCCTACAATGAGCAGTTCTTC. Translation gives CASTVRRDSYNEQFF. Filled out from reference TRBV5-1 and TRBJ2-1, the complete variable domain reads KAGVTQTPRYLIKTRGQQVTLSCSPISGHRSVSWYQQTPGQGLQFLFEYFSETQRNKGNFPGRFSGRQFSNSRSEMNVSTLELGDSALYLCASTVRRDSYNEQFFGPGTRLTVL.

This clonotype was recorded at least ten times. V is TRBV4-2 and J is TRBJ2-5; no firm D call. The germline V gene has CDR1 LGHNA and CDR2 YNFKEQ. Trimming took off 1 base at V and 0 bases at J, with 6 bases between the two ends. The CDR3 spans 14 residues. The CDR3 sequence is CASSQGTNQETQYF. CDR3 DNA sequence: TGTGCCAGCAGCCAAGGGACCAACCAAGAGACCCAGTACTTC.

V gene TRBV25-1 combines with J gene TRBJ2-3; 8 positions agree with TRBD1. Trimming at V came to 3 bases and at J to 4 bases, leaving 9 bases not matched to a gene. Germline-derived CDR1 and CDR2 are MGHDK and SYGVNS. The CDR3 extends over 16 amino acids. The CDR3 loop reads CASSELVRQGPDTQYF. The DNA for the CDR3 is TGTGCCAGCAGTGAGTTGGTTAGACAGGGGCCAGATACGCAGTATTTT.

V gene TRBV19 combines with J gene TRBJ2-5; D perhaps matches TRBD1 (5 bases). The J call is in doubt because the DNA end fits TRBJ2-7 better. The CDR3 spans 15 residues. The germline V gene encodes CDR1 LNHDA and CDR2 SQIVND (reference sequence). The CDR3 is CASSPSRGQGYEQYF. DNA for the CDR3: TGTGCCAGTAGCCCCTCAAGGGGCCAGGGCTACGAGCAGTACTTC.

This clonotype has more than one count but fewer than ten. This may arise from a read error, as a much more abundant clone is one base away. This chain uses TRBV3-1 with TRBJ2-1; D perhaps matches TRBD2 (5 bases). This CDR3 spans 16 amino acids. Deletions cut 1 base from V and 0 bases from J, with 10 bases between. Germline CDR1 reads LGHDT; CDR2 reads YNNKEL (reference sequence). The CDR3 DNA follows: TGTGCCAGCAGCCAAGGGGAGCTGAGCTCCTACAATGAGCAGTTCTTC. Amino acid sequence: CASSQGELSSYNEQFF.

This chain links TRBV7-9 with TRBJ2-4, with D perhaps matching TRBD1 or TRBD2 (5 bases each). Germline V gives CDR1 SEHNR, CDR2 FQNEAQ (reference sequence). Trimming cost V 5 bases and J 9 bases, with 14 bases left between them. CDR3 length: 13 amino acids. CDR3 sequence reads: CASSMSDSGIQYF. The CDR3 bases are TGTGCCAGCAGCATGTCCGACAGCGGCATTCAGTACTTC.

The V and J genes are TRBV3-1 and TRBJ2-1, with 7 bases matching TRBD2. CDR3 length: 16 amino acids. The V segment lost 0 bases and the J segment 7 bases; nucleotides outside the gene matches: 9. The V gene's germline CDR1 is LGHDT and CDR2 YNNKEL (reference sequence). CDR3 coding DNA: TGTGCCAGCAGCCAAGACCTCCGACTAGCTGGGAATGAGCAGTTCTTC. Encoded protein: CASSQDLRLAGNEQFF.

This clonotype has only a few counts. J is TRBJ2-5 and V is TRBV24-1; 7 bases line up with TRBD1. The J call could be wrong; TRBJ2-7 is a better fit for the DNA end. CDR1 KGHDR and CDR2 SFDVKD come from the germline V gene. The CDR3 sequence is 15 residues long. The CDR3 loop is CATSEATGTPHEQYF. Here the CDR3 DNA reads TGTGCCACCAGTGAAGCGACAGGGACCCCCCACGAGCAGTACTTC.

V is TRBV27 and J is TRBJ1-5, with a weak D call TRBD1 (5 bases). CDR3 length: 16 residues. Germline V gene sequence: CDR1 MNHEY, CDR2 SMNVEV (reference sequence). The germline V and J ends were trimmed by 6 bases and 5 bases, with 20 bases remaining between them. DNA for the CDR3: TGTGCCAGCAGCTTCGTATTCGGGGGGGGTGATCAGCCCCAGCATTTT. Translating it yields CASSFVFGGGDQPQHF.

The rearrangement joins TRBV7-8 to TRBJ1-1; a weak D match, TRBD1 (5 bases). Germline V gives CDR1 SGHVS, CDR2 FQNEAQ. CDR3 length: 15 residues. Trimming removed 4 bases at V and 1 base at J, with 13 bases between. CDR3 region: CASSSGGDWNTEAFF. As DNA, the CDR3 is TGTGCCAGCAGCTCGGGGGGGGACTGGAACACTGAAGCTTTCTTT.

Note on this clonotype: This may stem from a read error, because a much larger clone lies one nucleotide away. The rearrangement joins TRBV24-1 to TRBJ2-1; no definite D call. Per the germline V gene, CDR1 is KGHDR and CDR2 is SFDVKD. The CDR3 is 13 residues long. In DNA form, the CDR3 reads TGTGCCACCAGTAATTTGCTCCACAATGAGCAGTTCTTC. Translation: CATSNLLHNEQFF.

With respect to this clonotype: At one end, the junction sequence differs from germline, possibly due to a read error. V gene TRBV5-1 combines with J gene TRBJ1-4; the match to TRBD1 covers 9 bases. Per germline, CDR1 SGHRS and CDR2 YFSETQ. This CDR3 has 15 amino acids. The CDR3 loop reads CASSFYGQGNEKRFF. DNA for the CDR3: TGCGCCAGCAGCTTCTATGGACAGGGGAACGAAAAACGGTTTTTT.

J is TRBJ2-7 and V is TRBV5-4, with TRBD2 matching over 7 bases. Trimming at V came to 4 bases and at J to 2 bases, leaving 6 bases not matched to a gene. Germline assignment: CDR1 SGHNT and CDR2 YYREEE (reference sequence). The CDR3 is 14 residues long. In DNA, the CDR3 is TGTGCCAGCAGCGAGCGGGACTCAGCCTACGAGCAGTACTTC. Translated, it gives CASSERDSAYEQYF.

The chain links TRBV11-2 to TRBJ2-5; 9 nucleotides line up with TRBD1. Germline loops: CDR1 SGHAT, CDR2 FQNNGV. The CDR3 loop spans 17 amino acids. After removal of 1 base from V and 5 bases from J, the junction contained 11 bases not matched to a gene. The chain's CDR3 is CASSLGSGQGWGETQYF. For the CDR3, the DNA is TGTGCCAGCAGCTTAGGATCGGGACAGGGTTGGGGGGAGACCCAGTACTTC. The full variable domain, completed using reference TRBV11-2 and TRBJ2-5, is EAGVAQSPRYKIIEKRQSVAFWCNPISGHATLYWYQQILGQGPKLLIQFQNNGVVDDSQLPKDRFSAERLKGVDSTLKIQPAKLEDSAVYLCASSLGSGQGWGETQYFGPGTRLLVL.

This clonotype was seen more than once but under ten times. The chain links TRBV28 to TRBJ2-7, with 8 nucleotides matching TRBD2. Trimming cost V 6 bases and J 4 bases; bases outside gene matches: 8. Germline V gives CDR1 MDHEN, CDR2 SYDVKM. The CDR3 has 14 amino acids. The DNA of the CDR3 is TGTGCCAGCAGCCCCGCGGGAGGCTTGTACGAGCAGTACTTC. Translating it yields CASSPAGGLYEQYF.

V usage is TRBV5-6 and J usage is TRBJ1-2; 8 nucleotides align to TRBD1. The CDR3 loop spans 15 amino acids. J gave up 7 bases and V 4 bases, and 12 bases lay outside the gene matches. CDR1 SGHDT and CDR2 YYEEEE come from the germline V gene. The CDR3 reads CASSPPRSGGVGYTF. The CDR3 DNA follows: TGTGCCAGCAGCCCACCACGTTCAGGGGGCGTTGGCTACACCTTC.

V usage is TRBV2 and J usage is TRBJ1-5; 8 bases map to TRBD1. The CDR3 is made up of 15 amino acids. With V trimmed by 5 bases and J by 6 bases, 9 bases remained unmatched. Germline loops: CDR1 SNHLY, CDR2 FYNNEI. The CDR3 loop is CASSNDRGKIQPQHF. As DNA, the CDR3 is TGTGCCAGCAGTAACGACAGGGGAAAGATTCAGCCCCAGCATTTT.

V and J are TRBV7-9 and TRBJ1-5; D remains unclear. Germline-derived CDR1 and CDR2 are SEHNR and FQNEAQ (reference sequence). Trimming pared 5 bases from V and 4 bases from J, leaving 12 bases between. This CDR3 has 14 amino acids. The CDR3 region has the DNA TGTGCCAGCAGCCCCGACCGTCTAAATCAGCCCCAGCATTTT. Translating it yields CASSPDRLNQPQHF.

V usage is TRBV20-1 and J usage is TRBJ2-5, with TRBD2 identical over 16 bases. This CDR3 has 15 amino acids. The V gene end was trimmed by 0 bases and the J gene end by 11 bases; junction bases not matched to a gene: 6. From germline, CDR1 is DFQATT and CDR2 SNEGSKA (reference sequence). The CDR3 loop is CSARDGTSGRDEQYF. The CDR3 DNA reads as TGCAGTGCTAGAGATGGGACTAGCGGGAGGGATGAGCAGTACTTC.

This chain connects TRBV5-1 to TRBJ2-1; the match to TRBD2 covers 10 bases. The CDR3 loop spans 16 amino acids. Per the germline V gene, CDR1 is SGHRS and CDR2 is YFSETQ. V was clipped by 4 bases and J by 3 bases; unmatched bases: 7. The CDR3 loop is CASSLGTSGIYNEQFF. The CDR3 nucleotides read TGCGCCAGCAGCCTGGGTACTAGCGGGATCTACAATGAGCAGTTCTTC.

The V gene is TRBV5-4, the J gene TRBJ2-3; 13 bases map to TRBD2. Trimming cost V 4 bases and J 1 base; bases outside gene matches: 12. Germline assignment: CDR1 SGHNT and CDR2 YYREEE (reference sequence). CDR3 length: 19 amino acids. This chain's CDR3 is CASSAGRTSGGGGTDTQYF. In nucleotides, the CDR3 is TGTGCCAGCAGCGCCGGGCGGACTAGCGGGGGCGGCGGCACAGATACGCAGTATTTT.

The chain is built from TRBV29-1 and TRBJ2-1; D is tentatively TRBD1 or TRBD2 (7 bases each). Trimming removed 6 bases from V and 9 bases from J, with 24 bases in between. Germline loops: CDR1 SQVTM, CDR2 ANQGSEA. The CDR3 has 15 residues. CDR3 protein: CSVLRPGQRGREQFF. CDR3 in DNA: TGCAGCGTACTCCGACCGGGACAGCGGGGACGTGAGCAGTTCTTC.

This clonotype was recorded many times. The rearrangement links TRBV27 to TRBJ2-3; TRBD1 matches at 8 bases. CDR1 is MNHEY and CDR2 is SMNVEV in the germline V gene (reference sequence). Losses at the gene ends were 6 bases for V and 6 bases for J; bases not matched to a gene: 14. The CDR3 totals 16 residues. Written as DNA, the CDR3 is TGTGCCAGCAGAGACAGGGGAAATACGTTGGCGGATACGCAGTATTTT. It encodes CASRDRGNTLADTQYF.

This chain links TRBV20-1 with TRBJ1-2; D gene uncertain. V lost 7 bases to trimming and J lost 1 base, with 13 bases between them. The CDR3 runs 13 residues. CDR1 is DFQATT, CDR2 SNEGSKA, per germline (reference sequence). In nucleotides, the CDR3 is TGCAGTGGTAGTATCAGTTTTAACTATGGCTACACCTTC. Encoded protein: CSGSISFNYGYTF.

The DNA for the CDR3 is TGCAGCGTTCTCGGGGGGGACAGTGCCTACAATGAGCAGTTCTTC. Translated, it gives CSVLGGDSAYNEQFF. The rearrangement links TRBV29-1 to TRBJ2-1, with D perhaps TRBD2 (8 bases). V was clipped by 5 bases and J by 2 bases, with 16 bases between them. Germline assignment: CDR1 SQVTM and CDR2 ANQGSEA. The CDR3 extends over 15 amino acids.